These T cell receptor beta chains were read from a single sample in a study of blood T cell repertoires in COVID-19. Sequenced by immunoSEQ multiplex PCR; TCRdb stores in-frame clones only, minus some. Of about 180,000 clones detected, around four fifths appear once; the ten largest clones hold 6% to 7.5%. Material for sequencing was peripheral blood. All receptors come from a man in his sixties or seventies with active or convalescent COVID-19. Both conserved end residues are trimmed from each CDR3. Fields, in order: J gene, D gene, V gene, CDR3 protein. D genes are given only for firm matches.

TRBJ1-2 | TRBD1 | TRBV6-1 | ASSETGGLSGYT
TRBJ1-3 | TRBD1 | TRBV6-6 | ASSSQGVYTIY
TRBJ1-2 | TRBD1 | TRBV30 | AWRSPTGPYGYT
TRBJ1-2 | - | TRBV14 | ASSQVSSSYT
TRBJ1-3 | - | TRBV12-3/TRBV12-4 | ASKRDSGNTIY
TRBJ2-7 | TRBD2 | TRBV5-1 | ASSPASGINEQY
TRBJ1-5 | - | TRBV7-6 | ASSLGASGNQPQH
TRBJ2-1 | TRBD2 | TRBV9 | ASSVGSAGGLHEQF
TRBJ1-1 | TRBD1 | TRBV29-1 | SVRDRRNTEAF
TRBJ1-5 | TRBD1 | TRBV28 | ASRGGQARQPQH
TRBJ2-1 | TRBD2 | TRBV10-3 | AISGLAEYNEQF
TRBJ1-1 | TRBD1 | TRBV18 | ASSQGASARTEAF
TRBJ2-3 | TRBD2 | TRBV6-5 | ASSYMGTSPSTQY
TRBJ1-5 | - | TRBV10-3 | AISESRGPQH
TRBJ1-6 | - | TRBV27 | ASSILGTSVNSPLH
TRBJ2-7 | TRBD1 | TRBV5-6 | ASSLQGDFDYEQY
TRBJ2-2 | - | TRBV19 | ASSPGTGVTGELF
TRBJ2-2 | TRBD2 | TRBV19 | ASRGTSGRVTGELF
TRBJ2-7 | - | TRBV6-2/TRBV6-3 | ASSYPPGMGTYEQY
TRBJ1-4 | - | TRBV21-1 | ASSPALGAWEKLF
TRBJ2-1 | TRBD2 | TRBV2 | ASSLRGVPRQF
TRBJ2-1 | - | TRBV30 | AWSVIGQGGLTQF
TRBJ2-3 | - | TRBV2 | ASSVVQQGTQY
TRBJ2-2 | TRBD2 | TRBV4-1 | ASSQDTGLANTGELF
TRBJ1-1 | - | TRBV28 | ASSDATVNTEAF
TRBJ1-5 | TRBD1 | TRBV7-2 | ASSQGTGDQPQH
TRBJ2-2 | - | TRBV10-2 | ASKIQGRTNTGELF
TRBJ2-7 | TRBD1 | TRBV7-2 | ASSGQLGQGTYEQY
TRBJ1-6 | TRBD1 | TRBV5-8 | ASSRSDRDNSPLH
TRBJ1-2 | - | TRBV19 | ASSIAPGLRKLVNYGYT
TRBJ1-4 | - | TRBV5-1 | ASSLDSGDNEKLF
TRBJ1-1 | - | TRBV15 | ATSRRRMNTEAF
TRBJ2-2 | - | TRBV11-3 | ASTLPGLGAETGELF
TRBJ2-5 | TRBD2 | TRBV7-2 | ASRQLAALQETQY
TRBJ1-2 | - | TRBV6-2/TRBV6-3 | ASSFQYGYT
TRBJ1-1 | - | TRBV7-8 | ASSLGKRGTEAF
TRBJ2-5 | TRBD2 | TRBV7-9 | ASRLAGAETQY
TRBJ1-5 | - | TRBV6-6 | ASSLGITQPQH
TRBJ2-7 | - | TRBV10-2 | ASSGLERSSYEQY
TRBJ1-4 | - | TRBV25-1 | ASSDSGATNEKLF
TRBJ1-5 | - | TRBV6-5 | ASSWNYPPNQPQH
TRBJ2-3 | TRBD2 | TRBV6-5 | ASSLLAVSTDTQY
TRBJ1-2 | TRBD1 | TRBV7-9 | ASSGGQLSYGYT
TRBJ2-2 | - | TRBV7-9 | ASPGKGRDNTGELF
TRBJ2-2 | TRBD2 | TRBV7-9 | ASSLTSGGTGELF
TRBJ1-2 | - | TRBV3-1/TRBV3-2 | ASSPGEDYGYT
TRBJ1-2 | - | TRBV10-3 | AIRGSDNYGYT
TRBJ2-3 | - | TRBV3-1/TRBV3-2 | ASSQEGQQY
TRBJ2-7 | - | TRBV7-2 | ASSFSGVGYEQY
TRBJ1-1 | - | TRBV6-5 | ASTPRGGRNTEAF
TRBJ2-2 | TRBD1 | TRBV19 | ASSPNRGNWGVAGELF
TRBJ1-1 | TRBD1 | TRBV30 | AWNPLSRGDTEAF
TRBJ2-1 | - | TRBV7-9 | ASSSGVHSYNEQF
TRBJ1-2 | - | TRBV27 | ASSIRSGGANYGYT
TRBJ2-7 | TRBD2 | TRBV5-5 | ASSLWEGNSYEQY
TRBJ1-5 | TRBD1 | TRBV2 | ASSPTGAQPQH
TRBJ2-3 | TRBD1 | TRBV12-3/TRBV12-4 | ASRIQGAPTQY